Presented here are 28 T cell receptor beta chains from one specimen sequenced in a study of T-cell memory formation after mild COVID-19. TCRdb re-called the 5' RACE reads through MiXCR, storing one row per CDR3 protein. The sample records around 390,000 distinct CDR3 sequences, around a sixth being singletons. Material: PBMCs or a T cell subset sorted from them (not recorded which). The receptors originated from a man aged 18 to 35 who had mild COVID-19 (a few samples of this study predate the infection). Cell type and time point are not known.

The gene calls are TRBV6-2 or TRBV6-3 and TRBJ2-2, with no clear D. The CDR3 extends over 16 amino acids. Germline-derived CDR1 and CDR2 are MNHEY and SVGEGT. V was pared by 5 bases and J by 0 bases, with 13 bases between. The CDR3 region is CASSVRGTPNTGELFF. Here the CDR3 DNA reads TGTGCCAGCAGTGTCCGAGGAACCCCGAACACCGGGGAGCTGTTTTTT.

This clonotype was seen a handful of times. CDR3: CASTWGTANTGELFF. CDR3 nucleotide sequence: TGTGCCAGCACTTGGGGGACTGCGAACACCGGGGAGCTGTTTTTT. This chain joins TRBV12-3 or TRBV12-4 and TRBJ2-2, with a possible D match to TRBD2 (6 bases). CDR3 length: 15 residues. The ends were cut back, 7 bases at V and 0 bases at J, with 12 bases in the middle.

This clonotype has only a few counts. CDR3 DNA sequence: TGTGCCAGCAGCTTAGGGTGGGGGTCGTGGGCTTTCTTT. Amino acids: CASSLGWGSWAFF. V is TRBV5-8 and J is TRBJ1-1; weak D call: TRBD1 (5 bases). V was pared by 2 bases and J by 11 bases, with 16 bases between. This CDR3 has 13 residues. Germline V gene sequence: CDR1 SGHTS, CDR2 YDEGEE.

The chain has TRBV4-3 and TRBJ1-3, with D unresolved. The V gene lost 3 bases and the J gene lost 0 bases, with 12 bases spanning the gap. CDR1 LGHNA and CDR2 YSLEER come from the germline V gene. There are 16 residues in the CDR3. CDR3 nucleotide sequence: TGCGCCAGCAGCCATCTCCGCGGGGACTCTGGAAACACCATATATTTT. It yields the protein CASSHLRGDSGNTIYF.

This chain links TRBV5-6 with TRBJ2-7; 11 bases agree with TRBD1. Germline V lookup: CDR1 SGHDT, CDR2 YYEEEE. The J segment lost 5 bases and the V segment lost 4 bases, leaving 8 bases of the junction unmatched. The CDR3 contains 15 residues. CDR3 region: CASSDGQGAWDEQYF. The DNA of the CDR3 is TGTGCCAGCAGCGATGGACAGGGGGCATGGGACGAGCAGTACTTC. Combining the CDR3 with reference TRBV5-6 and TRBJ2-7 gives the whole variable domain DAGVTQSPTHLIKTRGQQVTLRCSPKSGHDTVSWYQQALGQGPQFIFQYYEEEERQRGNFPDRFSGHQFPNYSSELNVNALLLGDSALYLCASSDGQGAWDEQYFGPGTRLTVT.

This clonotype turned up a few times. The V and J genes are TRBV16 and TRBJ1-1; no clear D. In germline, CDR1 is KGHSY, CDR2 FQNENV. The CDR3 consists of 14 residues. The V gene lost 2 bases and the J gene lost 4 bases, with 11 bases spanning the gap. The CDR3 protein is CASSQRADGTEAFF. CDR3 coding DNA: TGTGCCAGCAGCCAAAGGGCGGACGGCACTGAAGCTTTCTTT.

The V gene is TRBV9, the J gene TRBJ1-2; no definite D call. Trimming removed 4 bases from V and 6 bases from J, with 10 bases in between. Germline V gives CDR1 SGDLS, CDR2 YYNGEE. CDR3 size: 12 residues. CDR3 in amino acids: CASSPFRDGYTF. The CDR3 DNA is TGTGCCAGCAGCCCCTTTCGGGATGGCTACACCTTC.

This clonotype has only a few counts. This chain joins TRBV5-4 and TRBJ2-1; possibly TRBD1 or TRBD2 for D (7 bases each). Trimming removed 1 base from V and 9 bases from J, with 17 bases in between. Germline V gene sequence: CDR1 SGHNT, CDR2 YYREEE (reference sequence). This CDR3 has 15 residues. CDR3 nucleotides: TGTGCCAGCAGCTTGAGAACAGGGGAGGGCGGTGAGCAGTTCTTC. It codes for CASSLRTGEGGEQFF.

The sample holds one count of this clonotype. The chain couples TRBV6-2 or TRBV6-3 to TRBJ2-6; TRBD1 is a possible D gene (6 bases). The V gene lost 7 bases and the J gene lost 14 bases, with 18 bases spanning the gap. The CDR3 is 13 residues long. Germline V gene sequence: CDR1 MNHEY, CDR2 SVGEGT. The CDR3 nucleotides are TGTGCCAGCACCCTATTGGGGGCTCTGCTCCTGACTTTC. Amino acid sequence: CASTLLGALLLTF.

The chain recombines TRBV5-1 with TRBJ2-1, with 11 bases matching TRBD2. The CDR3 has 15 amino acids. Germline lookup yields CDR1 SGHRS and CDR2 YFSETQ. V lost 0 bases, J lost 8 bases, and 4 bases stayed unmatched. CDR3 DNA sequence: TGCGCCAGCAGCTTGGCTAGCGGGGGGATATATGAGCAGTTCTTC. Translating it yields CASSLASGGIYEQFF.

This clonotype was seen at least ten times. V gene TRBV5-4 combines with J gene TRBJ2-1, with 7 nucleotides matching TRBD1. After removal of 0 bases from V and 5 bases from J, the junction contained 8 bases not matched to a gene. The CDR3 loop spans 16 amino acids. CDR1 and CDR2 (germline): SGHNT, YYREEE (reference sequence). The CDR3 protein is CASSLGQGGVNNEQFF. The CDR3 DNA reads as TGTGCCAGCAGCTTGGGACAGGGTGGGGTTAACAATGAGCAGTTCTTC.

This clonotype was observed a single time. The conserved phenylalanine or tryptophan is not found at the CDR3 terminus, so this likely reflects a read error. The CDR3 loop reads CASSLTGDGSNEQFL. CDR3 DNA sequence: TGCGCCAGCAGCCTCACAGGCGACGGCAGCAATGAGCAGTTCTTG. The chain uses TRBV5-1 and TRBJ2-1; possibly TRBD1 for D (5 bases). Trimming left V 4 bases short and J 6 bases short, with 17 bases between. This CDR3 has 15 residues. CDR1 is SGHRS, CDR2 YFSETQ, per germline.

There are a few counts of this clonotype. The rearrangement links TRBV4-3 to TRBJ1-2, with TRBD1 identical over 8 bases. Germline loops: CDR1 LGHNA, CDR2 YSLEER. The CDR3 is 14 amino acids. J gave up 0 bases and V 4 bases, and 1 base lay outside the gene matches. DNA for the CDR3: TGCGCCAGCAGCCCGACAGGGGCTAACTATGGCTACACCTTC. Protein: CASSPTGANYGYTF.

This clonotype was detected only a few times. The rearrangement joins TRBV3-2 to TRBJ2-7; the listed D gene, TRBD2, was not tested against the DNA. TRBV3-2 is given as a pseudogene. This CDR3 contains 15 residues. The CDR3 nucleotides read TGTGCCAGCAGCCTACCTGGGCGGGGGGACTACGAGCAGTACTTC. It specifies CASSLPGRGDYEQYF.

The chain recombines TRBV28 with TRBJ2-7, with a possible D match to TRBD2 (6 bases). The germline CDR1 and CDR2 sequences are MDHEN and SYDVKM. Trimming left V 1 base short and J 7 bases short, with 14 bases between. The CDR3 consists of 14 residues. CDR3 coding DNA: TGTGCCAGCAGTTTATTCGCGGGGACGTCTGAGCAGTACGTC. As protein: CASSLFAGTSEQYV.

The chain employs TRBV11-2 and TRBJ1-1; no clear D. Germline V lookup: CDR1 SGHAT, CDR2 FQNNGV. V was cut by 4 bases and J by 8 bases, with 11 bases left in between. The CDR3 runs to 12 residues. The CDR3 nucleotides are TGTGCCAGCAGCTCGACGGGGAGCGAAGCTTTCTTT. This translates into CASSSTGSEAFF.

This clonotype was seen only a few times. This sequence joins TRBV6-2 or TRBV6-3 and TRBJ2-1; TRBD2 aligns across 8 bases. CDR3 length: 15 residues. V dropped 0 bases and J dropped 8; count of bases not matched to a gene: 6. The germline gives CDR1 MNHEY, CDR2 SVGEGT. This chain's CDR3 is CASSYSRGLADEQFF. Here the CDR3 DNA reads TGTGCCAGCAGTTACTCTCGCGGACTAGCCGATGAGCAGTTCTTC.

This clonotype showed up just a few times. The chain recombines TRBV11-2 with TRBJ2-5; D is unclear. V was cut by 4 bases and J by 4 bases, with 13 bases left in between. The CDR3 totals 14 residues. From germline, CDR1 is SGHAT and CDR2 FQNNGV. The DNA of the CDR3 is TGTGCCAGCAGCTGGGCCAGCCGCCCAGAGACCCAGTACTTC. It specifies CASSWASRPETQYF.

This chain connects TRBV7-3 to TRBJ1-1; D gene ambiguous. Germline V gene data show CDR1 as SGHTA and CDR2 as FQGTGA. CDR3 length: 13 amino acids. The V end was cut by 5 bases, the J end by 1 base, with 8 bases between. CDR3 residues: CASSPSANTEAFF. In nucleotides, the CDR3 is TGTGCCAGCAGCCCCTCGGCGAACACTGAAGCTTTCTTT.

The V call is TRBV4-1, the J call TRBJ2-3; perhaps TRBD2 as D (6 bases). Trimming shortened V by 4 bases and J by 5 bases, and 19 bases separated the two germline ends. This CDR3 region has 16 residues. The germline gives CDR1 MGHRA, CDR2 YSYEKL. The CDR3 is CASSPSGAAGRDTQYF. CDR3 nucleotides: TGCGCCAGCAGCCCATCCGGCGCCGCCGGGAGAGATACGCAGTATTTT.

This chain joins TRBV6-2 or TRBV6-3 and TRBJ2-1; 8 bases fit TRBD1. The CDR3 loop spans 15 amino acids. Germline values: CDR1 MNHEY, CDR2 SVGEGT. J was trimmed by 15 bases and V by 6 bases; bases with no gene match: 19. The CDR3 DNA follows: TGTGCCAGCAGCCAGACGTGGACAGGGAAGACTCCAGGGTTCTTC. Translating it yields CASSQTWTGKTPGFF.

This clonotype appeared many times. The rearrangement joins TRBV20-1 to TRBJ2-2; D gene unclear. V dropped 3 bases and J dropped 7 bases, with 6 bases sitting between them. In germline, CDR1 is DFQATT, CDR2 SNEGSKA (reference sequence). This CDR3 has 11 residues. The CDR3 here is CSASPGGELFF. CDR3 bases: TGCAGTGCTAGTCCCGGCGGGGAGCTGTTTTTT.

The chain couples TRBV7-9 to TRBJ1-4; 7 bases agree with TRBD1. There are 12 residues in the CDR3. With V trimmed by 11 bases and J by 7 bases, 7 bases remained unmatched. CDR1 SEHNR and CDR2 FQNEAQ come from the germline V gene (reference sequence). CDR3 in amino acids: CASTGVGEKLFF. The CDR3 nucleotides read TGTGCCTCTACAGGGGTCGGTGAAAAACTGTTTTTT.

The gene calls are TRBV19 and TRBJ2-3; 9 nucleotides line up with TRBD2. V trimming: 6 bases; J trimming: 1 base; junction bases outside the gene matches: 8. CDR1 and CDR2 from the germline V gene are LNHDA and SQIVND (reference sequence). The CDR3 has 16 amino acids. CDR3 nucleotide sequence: TGTGCCAGTAGAGCTCTCGAGCGGGGGGGCACAGATACGCAGTATTTT. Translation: CASRALERGGTDTQYF.

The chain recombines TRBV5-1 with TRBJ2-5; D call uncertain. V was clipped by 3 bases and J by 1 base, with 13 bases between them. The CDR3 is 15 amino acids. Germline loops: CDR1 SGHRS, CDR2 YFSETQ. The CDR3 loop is CASSSNPGRQETQYF. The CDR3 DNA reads TGCGCCAGCAGCTCGAACCCAGGCCGCCAAGAGACCCAGTACTTC.

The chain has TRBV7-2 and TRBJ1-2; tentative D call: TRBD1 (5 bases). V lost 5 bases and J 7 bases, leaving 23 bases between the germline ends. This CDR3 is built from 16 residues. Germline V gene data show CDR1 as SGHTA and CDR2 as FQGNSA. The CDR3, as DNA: TGTGCCAGCAGCCAAATGGGGGGGTCCCCCGCGGGTGGCTACACCTTC. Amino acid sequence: CASSQMGGSPAGGYTF.

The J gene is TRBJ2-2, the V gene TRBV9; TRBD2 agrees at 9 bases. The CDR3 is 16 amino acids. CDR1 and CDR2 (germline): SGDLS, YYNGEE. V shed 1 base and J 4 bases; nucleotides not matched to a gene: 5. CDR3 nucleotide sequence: TGTGCCAGCAGCGTAACCTCAGCGGGGGGCACCGGGGAGCTGTTTTTT. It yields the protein CASSVTSAGGTGELFF.

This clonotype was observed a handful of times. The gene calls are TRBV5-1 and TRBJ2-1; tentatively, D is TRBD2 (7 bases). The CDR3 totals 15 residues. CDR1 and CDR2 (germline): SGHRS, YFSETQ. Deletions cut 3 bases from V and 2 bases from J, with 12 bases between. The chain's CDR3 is CASSWGAGAYNEQFF. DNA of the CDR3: TGCGCCAGCAGCTGGGGGGCGGGGGCCTACAATGAGCAGTTCTTC.